These 5 T cell receptor beta chains share one sample of origin, sequenced in a study of CD8+ T cells in alopecia areata. Sequencing templates came from extracted RNA that was reverse transcribed into cDNA. Profiling relied on immunoSEQ multiplex PCR, and the TCRdb table lists in-frame clones only, not all of them. In the table there are hundreds of thousands of clones, 65% to 70% of which are singletons. The source was CD4+ T cells sorted from blood, collected at week 0. The receptors stem from a human donor with alopecia areata.

This rearrangement joins TRBV7-8 to TRBJ2-7; TRBD1 is a possible D gene (6 bases). The length of the CDR3 is 17 residues. Trimming stripped 7 bases from V and 5 bases from J, with 27 bases between. CDR1 is SGHVS, CDR2 FQNEAQ, per germline. The CDR3 DNA reads TGTGCCAGCAAGGCAGGGGCAAACTCGGGTGGTCAGGACGAGCAGTACTTC. As protein: CASKAGANSGGQDEQYF. Based on the CDR3 plus reference TRBV7-8 and TRBJ2-7, the full variable domain is GAGVSQSPRYKVAKRGQDVALRCDPISGHVSLFWYQQALGQGPEFLTYFQNEAQLDKSGLPSDRFFAERPEGSVSTLKIQRTQQEDSAVYLCASKAGANSGGQDEQYFGPGTRLTVT.

The rearrangement joins TRBV7-2 to TRBJ1-1; no firm D call. Germline V lookup: CDR1 SGHTA, CDR2 FQGNSA. V was shortened by 1 base and J by 4 bases, with 10 bases between the two germline ends. The CDR3 is 14 residues long. The CDR3 DNA reads TGTGCCAGCAGCTTAGAAGGATTCGGCACTGAAGCTTTCTTT. Protein: CASSLEGFGTEAFF.

The rearrangement uses TRBV5-4 and TRBJ1-2; D may be TRBD1 (6 bases). Germline assignment: CDR1 SGHNT and CDR2 YYREEE (reference sequence). The CDR3 has 15 amino acids. V was cut by 4 bases and J by 5 bases, with 18 bases left in between. The CDR3 DNA reads as TGTGCCAGCAGCCTCGGAGGGGCAGGGGATTATGGCTACACCTTC. Its protein product is CASSLGGAGDYGYTF.

The CDR3 region is CASSQDLGAYGYTF. DNA for the CDR3: TGTGCCAGCAGCCAAGATCTGGGGGCCTATGGCTACACCTTC. The genes are TRBV4-2 and TRBJ1-2, with D perhaps matching TRBD1 (6 bases). The CDR3 runs to 14 residues. Per germline, CDR1 LGHNA and CDR2 YNFKEQ. V lost 0 bases and J lost 4, with 9 bases in between.

This clone was seen a handful of times. The chain carries TRBV5-1 and TRBJ1-2; D remains unclear. CDR1 and CDR2 from the germline V gene are SGHRS and YFSETQ. V was clipped by 1 base and J by 6 bases, with 7 bases between them. This CDR3 comprises 12 residues. CDR3 protein: CASSLFSDGYTF. Written as DNA, the CDR3 is TGCGCCAGCAGCTTGTTTTCGGATGGCTACACCTTC.